This T cell receptor (beta chain) was identified during a study of Ad26.COV2.S vaccination and SARS-CoV-2 variants. Across the study: Enrollment placed the donor in the COV1001 Ad26.COV2.S trial arm. Once or twice, 56 days apart, Ad26.COV2.S was delivered intramuscularly.

Whole-study findings and limits: Reported post-vaccination CD8+ and CD4+ T cell responses to spike showed substantial breadth. The placebo group had lower spike-specific TCR breadth than the vaccine recipients did.

As for this clone: Its antigen is unidentified.

Treatment meaning: some 20 received Ad26.COV2.S at low or high dose, single or two shots; a few received placebo; per-sample allocation not given. After the first vaccine or placebo injection, samples were drawn on day 63. Clones were read by immunoSEQ multiplex PCR, and TCRdb kept only the in-frame ones, dropping some. The data show around 400,000 clones, 75% to 95% seen once. This specimen was peripheral blood, taken in a trial of Ad26.COV2.S vaccine versus placebo. This receptor was identified in a person aged 18 to 59 who received the Ad26.COV2.S COVID-19 vaccine or a placebo.

CDR3 region: CASSLAQGVPSFAYNEQFF. DNA for the CDR3: TGTGCCAGCAGTTTGGCACAGGGGGTCCCTTCTTTTGCCTACAATGAGCAGTTCTTC. This chain joins TRBV27 and TRBJ2-1; 8 bases agree with TRBD1. Trimming at V came to 3 bases and at J to 2 bases, leaving 15 bases not matched to a gene. There are 19 residues in the CDR3. Germline loops: CDR1 MNHEY, CDR2 SMNVEV (reference sequence).